This TCR beta chain stems from a study of shared T cell receptors in the human thymus. Only in-frame clones appear in the TCRdb table, and some are missing; sequencing was by immunoSEQ multiplex PCR. The sample records approximately 490,000 clones, approximately 80% being singletons. Germline values: CDR1 LNHNV, CDR2 YYDKDF (reference sequence). This CDR3 comprises 18 residues. Trimming cost V 4 bases and J 5 bases; bases outside gene matches: 15. These sequences were also reported in another study, on human thymus T cells. As reported in that work: Having surgery to correct congenital heart defects, healthy Finnish infants acted as the donors. Thymic resections from corrective heart surgery supplied the tissue. Usage of V and J genes appeared biased in thymic and blood repertoires. Unrelated individuals had highly overlapping thymic repertoires, as reported in related research.

The sample was thymocytes. The rearrangement uses TRBV15 and TRBJ2-1; TRBD2 agrees at 9 bases. This clonotype was obtained from a boy less than two years old with a congenital heart defect. The CDR3 here is CATSKNGRSGGTHNEQFF. The CDR3 nucleotides are TGTGCCACCAGCAAGAATGGACGAAGCGGGGGGACACACAATGAGCAGTTCTTC.